The clone carrying this TCR beta chain was seen only a few times. The antigen remains unidentified. With 5 bases clipped from V and 3 bases from J, the junction kept 6 bases outside the gene matches. The CDR3 has 15 residues. The data were obtained in a study of blood T cells in healthy people across ages. Study observations and caveats: Older age went with lower TCR beta diversity per million T cells, in a roughly linear way.

Next came a second PCR, run for about 6 to 12 cycles, which used a sample-barcoded 5' primer along with a J-beta primer mix. TCRdb reprocessed the 5' RACE reads with MiXCR, giving one entry per CDR3 protein. The sample has fewer than 1 million distinct CDR3 sequences, under 45% seen once. The receptor comes from a man aged 55 to 69 in good health. The chain is built from TRBV12-3 or TRBV12-4 and TRBJ2-3; 9 bases map to TRBD2. The sample comprised blood. The CDR3 DNA reads as TGTGCCAGCAGTCCGACGCGGGGGGGAACAGATACGCAGTATTTT. Translated: CASSPTRGGTDTQYF.